One TCR beta chain is described in this entry. Its antigen is not known. The CDR3 runs to 14 residues. Germline trimming cut 6 bases from V and 4 bases from J; bases unmatched to any gene: 8. Germline V lookup: CDR1 MNHNS, CDR2 SASEGT. The method was immunoSEQ multiplex PCR; TCRdb's version includes in-frame clones alone and lacks a portion of them. The sample yields about 7,100 clones, around nine tenths seen once. The sorted regulatory T cells were CD4+, CD25-high and CD127-low, with genomic DNA sequenced. The source of the sample is a study of regulatory and conventional T cells in RAG deficiency. Whole-study findings and limits: Shannon entropy fell and Simpson indices rose in RAG-deficient patients. Omenn syndrome and CID/AS patients had approximately 100-fold fewer unique Treg TCR beta sequences, versus roughly 10-fold elsewhere. Omenn patients showed >90% Treg-Tconv overlap and shorter CDR3 lengths.

These records were also assigned to another study, of regulatory T cells. That paper notes: Amplification used 52 TRBV primers and 13 TRBJ primers. Patient repertoires had restricted TRB V-J pairs and skewed V and J usage, most in Tregs.

The chain combines TRBV6-1 with TRBJ2-7; 8 positions agree with TRBD1. What was sequenced was CD127- CD25+ CD4+ Tregs sorted from blood. The receptor was derived from a human donor in good health. CDR3: CASRWAGGTYEQYF. CDR3 DNA: TGTGCCAGCAGGTGGGCAGGGGGCACGTACGAGCAGTACTTC.